This is a list of T cell receptor beta chains from one sample in a study of blood T cell repertoires in COVID-19. Method: immunoSEQ multiplex PCR; TCRdb's copy keeps in-frame clones and lacks some. The table has some 240,000 clones, about 90% seen once; the top ten hold roughly 10%. Sequencing was performed on peripheral blood. Receptors originate from a woman in her seventies with COVID-19, enrolled during active disease. The CDR3 runs from the conserved cysteine through the conserved F or W. D genes are given only for firm matches. Size tells how often a clone was seen (once, few, many) or the class of an expanded clone, and some rows leave it out.

TGTGCCAGCAGCCAATCGTCGGATCAGCCCCAGCATTTT	CASSQSSDQPQHF	NA	NA	TRBJ1-5	TRBV16
TGTGCCACCAGCAGGGAGGGGAGTTATAATTCACCCCTCCACTTT	CATSREGSYNSPLHF	NA	NA	TRBJ1-6	TRBV15
TGTGCCAGCAGTTTAGTCGGGGATACGCAGTATTTT	CASSLVGDTQYF	NA	NA	TRBJ2-3	TRBV12-3/TRBV12-4
TGTGCCAGCGGCAGGACAGGGGGCGGACCCCTCCACTTT	CASGRTGGGPLHF	TRBD1	NA	TRBJ1-6	TRBV27
TGTGCCAGCAGTCCAGATACAACTAATGAAAAACTGTTTTTT	CASSPDTTNEKLFF	NA	NA	TRBJ1-4	TRBV28
TGTGCCAGCAGCCTGGGACTAGCGGGAGACTGGTCCTACGAGCAGTACTTC	CASSLGLAGDWSYEQYF	TRBD2	NA	TRBJ2-7	TRBV3-1/TRBV3-2
TGTGCCAGCAGCCCAGGGGGTGTCGAGCAGTACTTC	CASSPGGVEQYF	TRBD1	NA	TRBJ2-7	TRBV11-2
TGTGCCAGCTCACCCCGGACAGATTATCAGCCCCAGCATTTT	CASSPRTDYQPQHF	NA	NA	TRBJ1-5	TRBV18
TGTGCCTGGAGTCCTCAGGGGGACACTGAAGCTTTCTTT	CAWSPQGDTEAFF	TRBD1	NA	TRBJ1-1	TRBV30
TGTGCCAGCAGCCAAAGGGCCTCTAGCGGATCCTACGAGCAGTACTTC	CASSQRASSGSYEQYF	TRBD2	NA	TRBJ2-7	TRBV7-2
TGTGCCAGCAGCGTAGGGGCCGGGATAGAGAGTGGCTACACCTTC	CASSVGAGIESGYTF	NA	NA	TRBJ1-2	TRBV9
TGTGCCAGCAGTTACTTACAGGGGGTTGATGGCTACACCTTC	CASSYLQGVDGYTF	TRBD1	NA	TRBJ1-2	TRBV6-6
TGTGCCATCAGTGCCGCGGAGGTGGGTAACTATGGCTACACCTTC	CAISAAEVGNYGYTF	NA	NA	TRBJ1-2	TRBV10-3
TGTGCCAGCAGCTTTTCCGGGTGGACCGGGGAGCTGTTTTTT	CASSFSGWTGELFF	NA	NA	TRBJ2-2	TRBV7-2
TGTGCCAGCAGCCCGGGGACTAGCGGGCATTTCGAGACCCAGTACTTC	CASSPGTSGHFETQYF	TRBD2	NA	TRBJ2-5	TRBV11-2
TGTGCCAGCAGCCGCGGACAGGGTACGGGGGAGCTGTTTTTT	CASSRGQGTGELFF	TRBD1	NA	TRBJ2-2	TRBV3-1/TRBV3-2
TGTGCCAGCTCACCGCTCCACCCGGGGGACACTGAAGCTTTCTTT	CASSPLHPGDTEAFF	NA	NA	TRBJ1-1	TRBV18
TGCGCCAGCAGCTTGGGGCTAGCGGGAGGGCCGCGGACCGGGGAGCTGTTTTTT	CASSLGLAGGPRTGELFF	TRBD2	NA	TRBJ2-2	TRBV5-1
TGTGCCAGCAGTCCCCCCGGGACTGCCGTCCTTGATACGCAGTATTTT	CASSPPGTAVLDTQYF	NA	NA	TRBJ2-3	TRBV27
TGTGCCAGCAGTTTATGGGGGCCTGGGGCCAACGTCCTGACTTTC	CASSLWGPGANVLTF	NA	once	TRBJ2-6	TRBV27
TGTGCCAGCAGTGACGGAAGGACAGGGGGAATGAAAGCTTTCTTT	CASSDGRTGGMKAFF	TRBD1	NA	TRBJ1-1	TRBV2
TGTGCCAGTAACGCGGACAGGGGCTTAGAAGACACCATATATTTT	CASNADRGLEDTIYF	TRBD1	few	TRBJ1-3	TRBV19
TGTGCCAGCAGCTTCAGGGACAGCGCCTACTATGGCTACACCTTC	CASSFRDSAYYGYTF	TRBD1	NA	TRBJ1-2	TRBV11-3
TGTGCCAGCAGCCAAGTTCCCCTAGCGGGAGAACACTACGAGCAGTACTTC	CASSQVPLAGEHYEQYF	TRBD2	NA	TRBJ2-7	TRBV3-1/TRBV3-2
TGTGCAAGTCGCTTAGCAGGGACAGGCCTACAGGCTACTGAAGCTTTCTTT	CASRLAGTGLQATEAFF	NA	NA	TRBJ1-1	TRBV12-2
TGTGCCAGCAGCTCGGGACAGGGAAAAAAGTTTTTT	CASSSGQGKKFF	TRBD1	few	TRBJ1-4	TRBV7-9